A single sample gave rise to the 20 T cell receptor beta chains below, sequenced in a study of identical twins. In TCRdb, the 5' RACE reads were re-called with MiXCR into one record per CDR3 protein. The data show around 370,000 distinct CDR3 sequences, around 9.7% seen once. The sample consisted of naive T cells sorted from blood. These receptors originate from a woman aged 50 to 60 in good health.

The gene calls are TRBV27 and TRBJ2-2, with D maybe TRBD2 (6 bases). CDR1 and CDR2 (germline): MNHEY, SMNVEV (reference sequence). Trimming removed 0 bases from V and 5 bases from J, with 16 bases in between. CDR3 size: 17 residues. The CDR3 bases are TGTGCCAGCAGTTTATCGATTATCCTAGCGAGAACCGGGGAGCTGTTTTTT. This encodes CASSLSIILARTGELFF.

V usage is TRBV29-1 and J usage is TRBJ2-7; 12 positions match TRBD2. Germline V lookup: CDR1 SQVTM, CDR2 ANQGSEA. With V trimmed by 4 bases and J by 3 bases, 10 bases remained unmatched. This CDR3 has 16 residues. The CDR3 nucleotides are TGCAGCGTTGGGAGGCTAGCGGGAGGGGGGGACTACGAGCAGTACTTC. Protein sequence: CSVGRLAGGGDYEQYF.

This clonotype showed up just a few times. This sequence joins TRBV12-3 or TRBV12-4 and TRBJ2-3, with TRBD2 identical over 10 bases. The length of the CDR3 is 20 residues. J lost 3 bases, V lost 3 bases, and 18 bases had no gene match. Written as DNA, the CDR3 is TGTGCCAGCAGTTTTCGTTTGGGACTAGCGAGTCATGAGGGGACAGATACGCAGTATTTT. This gives the protein CASSFRLGLASHEGTDTQYF.

The rearrangement uses TRBV20-1 and TRBJ2-1; 7 bases align to TRBD1. Germline CDR1 is DFQATT and CDR2 is SNEGSKA (reference sequence). V shed 5 bases, J shed 7 bases, and the junction held 11 bases outside the gene matches. This CDR3 is 14 amino acids long. In DNA form, the CDR3 reads TGCAGTGCTCACGACAGGGCACTACTAAATGAGCAGTTCTTC. This translates into CSAHDRALLNEQFF.

CDR3 nucleotide sequence: TGCAGTGCTAGATATACAGGGGATCAGCCCCAGCATTTT. Protein: CSARYTGDQPQHF. J is TRBJ1-5 and V is TRBV20-1; 7 bases agree with TRBD1. The CDR3 is 13 amino acids. In germline, CDR1 is DFQATT, CDR2 SNEGSKA (reference sequence). V was clipped by 2 bases and J by 5 bases; unmatched bases: 3.

This clonotype was counted a few times. The chain joins TRBV30 to TRBJ2-3; 8 bases are shared with TRBD2. CDR1 is GTSNPN, CDR2 SVGIG, per germline (reference sequence). There are 15 residues in the CDR3. Germline trimming cut 2 bases from V and 0 bases from J; bases unmatched to any gene: 4. CDR3 protein: CAWSRGGMSTDTQYF. The DNA for the CDR3 is TGTGCCTGGAGTCGGGGGGGGATGAGCACAGATACGCAGTATTTT.

This clonotype was observed a handful of times. The chain employs TRBV24-1 and TRBJ2-1; no clear D. This CDR3 comprises 16 residues. The ends were cut back, 1 base at V and 6 bases at J, with 15 bases in the middle. CDR1 KGHDR and CDR2 SFDVKD come from the germline V gene. The CDR3 reads CATSDFRPPAINEQFF. DNA of the CDR3: TGTGCCACCAGTGATTTTCGGCCCCCGGCCATCAATGAGCAGTTCTTC.

The chain couples TRBV19 to TRBJ2-1; 12 bases are shared with TRBD2. V gave up 7 bases and J gave up 8 bases; unmatched junction bases: 6. CDR1 and CDR2 from the germline V gene are LNHDA and SQIVND (reference sequence). This CDR3 region has 14 residues. The CDR3 DNA reads TGTGCCAGTACTCTAGCGGGAGGGCCATATGAGCAGTTCTTC. Protein sequence: CASTLAGGPYEQFF. The full variable domain, rest sourced from reference TRBV19 and TRBJ2-1, is DGGITQSPKYLFRKEGQNVTLSCEQNLNHDAMYWYRQDPGQGLRLIYYSQIVNDFQKGDIAEGYSVSREKKESFPLTVTSAQKNPTAFYLCASTLAGGPYEQFFGPGTRLTVL.

In its sample, this clonotype was seen many times. The chain is built from TRBV6-5 and TRBJ2-3; D possibly corresponds to TRBD2 (6 bases). The germline gives CDR1 MNHEY, CDR2 SVGAGI. The CDR3 contains 14 residues. V lost 6 bases to trimming and J lost 2 bases, with 12 bases between them. CDR3 region: CASSRQRVTDTQYF. In DNA form, the CDR3 reads TGTGCCAGCAGCAGACAGCGGGTCACAGATACGCAGTATTTT.

A few counts support this clonotype. The V gene is TRBV3-1, the J gene TRBJ2-3; the match to TRBD2 covers 10 bases. J was trimmed by 5 bases and V by 4 bases; bases with no gene match: 6. CDR1 is LGHDT and CDR2 is YNNKEL in the germline V gene (reference sequence). The CDR3 runs 15 residues. CDR3 sequence: CASSPIAGGRDTQYF. CDR3 nucleotide sequence: TGTGCCAGCAGCCCTATAGCGGGAGGCCGAGATACGCAGTATTTT.

A few counts support this clonotype. The rearrangement uses TRBV20-1 and TRBJ2-4; D is perhaps TRBD1 (8 bases). Trimming stripped 1 base from V and 8 bases from J, with 12 bases between. CDR3 length: 13 residues. The germline gives CDR1 DFQATT, CDR2 SNEGSKA (reference sequence). The CDR3 DNA reads as TGCAGTGCTAGAGGGACAGGGAGGGACATTCAGTACTTC. It codes for CSARGTGRDIQYF.

This clonotype was found a few times. Written as DNA, the CDR3 is TGTGCCAGCAGCATACAAGGTGGGGCAGGTGAAAAACTGTTTTTT. It specifies CASSIQGGAGEKLFF. The chain is built from TRBV5-6 and TRBJ1-4, with D tentatively TRBD1 (5 bases). Germline V gene data show CDR1 as SGHDT and CDR2 as YYEEEE. The CDR3 has 15 amino acids. Trimming took 4 bases from V and 7 from J, leaving 17 bases between them.

This clonotype was detected only a few times. This chain joins TRBV6-6 and TRBJ2-5, with 13 bases matching TRBD2. In germline, CDR1 is MNHNY, CDR2 SVGAGI (reference sequence). With V trimmed by 1 base and J by 2 bases, 1 base remained unmatched. The CDR3 length is 16 residues. The CDR3 sequence: CASSYWGLAGQETQYF. The DNA of the CDR3 is TGTGCCAGCAGTTACTGGGGACTAGCGGGACAAGAGACCCAGTACTTC.

This clonotype turned up a few times. V usage is TRBV2 and J usage is TRBJ1-1; D gene ambiguous. V lost 6 bases and J 3 bases, leaving 14 bases between the germline ends. The CDR3 runs 14 residues. In germline, CDR1 is SNHLY, CDR2 FYNNEI. The CDR3 sequence: CASRYTSGYTEAFF. Here the CDR3 DNA reads TGTGCCAGCAGATATACTTCGGGGTACACTGAAGCTTTCTTT.

The chain carries TRBV12-3 or TRBV12-4 and TRBJ2-3; maybe TRBD1 (7 bases). The V and J ends lost 3 bases and 7 bases respectively, with 11 bases between them. The CDR3 loop spans 13 amino acids. CDR3 residues: CASSFPGGNTQYF. The CDR3 DNA reads as TGTGCCAGCAGTTTCCCAGGGGGGAATACGCAGTATTTT.

Here the CDR3 reads CASSSMTSAYNEQFF. The CDR3 DNA is TGTGCCAGCAGTTCGATGACTAGCGCTTACAATGAGCAGTTCTTC. The V call is TRBV27, the J call TRBJ2-1; 8 nucleotides line up with TRBD2. The CDR3 consists of 15 residues. CDR1 is MNHEY, CDR2 SMNVEV, per germline (reference sequence). Trimming took 4 bases from V and 4 from J; bases not matched to a gene: 6.

There are many counts of this clonotype. The V gene is TRBV10-1, the J gene TRBJ2-7; TRBD1 matches 9 bases. The CDR3 runs 13 residues. Germline lookup yields CDR1 WNHNN and CDR2 SYGVQD (reference sequence). CDR3 sequence: CLLTGGVPYEQYV. The CDR3 DNA follows: TGCCTATTGACAGGGGGGGTTCCCTACGAGCAGTACGTC.

This clonotype was seen only a few times. The J gene is TRBJ2-7, the V gene TRBV4-1; no reliable D call. The V gene lost 0 bases and the J gene lost 4 bases, with 7 bases spanning the gap. CDR3 length equals 13 residues. From germline, CDR1 is MGHRA and CDR2 YSYEKL. The CDR3 coding sequence is TGCGCCAGCAGCCAAGATACCCGTTACGAGCAGTACTTC. Encoded protein: CASSQDTRYEQYF.

The table lists this clonotype with many counts. The J gene is TRBJ2-2, the V gene TRBV29-1; 8 positions agree with TRBD2. CDR3 size: 14 residues. Germline CDR1 SQVTM, CDR2 ANQGSEA. Trimming took 7 bases from V and 3 from J; bases not matched to a gene: 7. The DNA of the CDR3 is TGCAGCGCTCGGAGCGGGAGCTACACCGGGGAGCTGTTTTTT. It specifies CSARSGSYTGELFF.

The genes are TRBV5-1 and TRBJ2-5, with TRBD1 identical over 8 bases. The CDR3 sequence is 13 residues long. Germline V gives CDR1 SGHRS, CDR2 YFSETQ. Losses at the gene ends were 5 bases for V and 4 bases for J; bases not matched to a gene: 4. The CDR3: CASRMTGVETQYF. CDR3 in DNA: TGCGCCAGCAGAATGACAGGGGTAGAGACCCAGTACTTC.